This record looks at one TCR beta chain sequence and its context. The table lists this clone with a count of one. The antigen it recognizes is unknown. No qualities accompany the bases; no much larger clone lies one base away. The immunoSEQ Assay, a bias-controlled multiplex PCR, was used to amplify TCRbeta CDR3 regions from genomic DNA. The original methods were these. The number of nucleated cells in each sample was estimated by amplification of reference gene primers within the assay. Sequence reads were collapsed and filtered to measure the absolute abundance of every unique TCRbeta CDR3 rearrangement. For each sample, productive Simpson clonality was calculated by taking the square root of Simpson's diversity index across productive rearrangements. TCRdb holds this immuneACCESS table with in-frame rearrangements only. Some clones are missing; in checked studies, unresolved V genes explain under half, and the rest has no known cause. V and J calls and clone size are copied from that table; D and trimming were computed from the DNA. Present in this sample are about 200,000 clones, around four fifths of which were seen just once. Approximately 7.4% of the sample comes from the top ten.

Collaborating institutions collected whole blood in K2EDTA tubes following their own protocols. For TCRbeta analysis, collaborators shipped samples as frozen whole blood, isolated PBMCs, or DNA extracted from either of those sample types. The CDR3 runs 15 residues from the cysteine to the phenylalanine. Left in the record is the CDR3 DNA by itself, 45 bases read in frame from the first base. V is cut back by 2 bases and J by 1 base, with 1 base in the junction unmatched. CDR1 is given as SGHVS and CDR2 as FNYEAQ, both from the germline V gene. This entry comes from a study of blood T cell repertoires in COVID-19 (dated by TCRdb to 2018 to 2020). Some background on the complete study: Samples from collaborators originated in the United States, Italy and Spain and spanned both the acute and convalescent phases of COVID-19. The samples were drawn from the first 160 participants of the ongoing ImmuneRACE study and from 950 to 1,500 subjects provided by 6 global collaborators. The repertoires were released in a freely available public database meant as a resource for research on the immune response to SARS-CoV-2. Subjects who had been exposed to COVID-19, were actively infected with it, or had recovered from it provided the deeply sampled blood TCRbeta repertoires that made up the dataset. The prospective study material was composed of cDNA or gDNA derived from T cells, B-cell-depleted T cells, or PBMCs. Where HLA class I and class II types were available, the types were taken from metadata supplied by the sample provider, not from assay-based typing. A de-identified subject ID, COVID-19 status, age in years and sex were almost always included in the sample metadata.

Study-wide conclusions, independent of this receptor: How much clinical and demographic metadata was included differed by source and by participant, and the metadata was provided uncurated.

Sequenced material: peripheral blood. Here the chain combines TRBV7-6 and TRBJ1-1, with 10 bases aligning to TRBD1. The clonotype comes from a woman in her forties or fifties with acute or convalescent COVID-19. CDR3 reads: CASSLRTGGNTEAFF. The nucleotide sequence reads TGTGCCAGCAGCTTAAGGACAGGGGGGAACACTGAAGCTTTCTTT.